The 30 T cell receptor beta chains given below trace back to one sample, sequenced in a study of blood T cell repertoires in COVID-19. TCRdb's table, derived via immunoSEQ multiplex PCR, lists solely in-frame clones and lacks some. This sample has about 220,000 clones, with around four fifths found just once. The sample consisted of peripheral blood. Every receptor here comes from a woman aged 70 to 79 with acute or convalescent COVID-19.

The chain combines TRBV29-1 with TRBJ1-5, with TRBD1 identical over 8 bases. The V and J ends lost 4 bases and 7 bases, in that order; junction bases with no gene match: 3. Germline CDR1 and CDR2: SQVTM and ANQGSEA. The CDR3 is 12 amino acids. CDR3 sequence reads: CSVAGGGQPQHF. CDR3 nucleotides: TGCAGCGTTGCAGGGGGCGGGCAGCCCCAGCATTTT.

This clone was found once. The chain joins TRBV6-5 to TRBJ1-1, with 7 bases lining up with TRBD1. CDR1 and CDR2 (germline): MNHEY, SVGAGI. The CDR3 is 13 residues long. Losses at the gene ends were 7 bases for V and 7 bases for J; bases not matched to a gene: 9. The CDR3 nucleotides read TGTGCCAGCACCACAGGGGTGGGCGGTGAAGCTTTCTTT. This gives the protein CASTTGVGGEAFF.

V usage is TRBV27 and J usage is TRBJ1-6, with 9 bases identical to TRBD1. This CDR3 is built from 13 residues. Per the germline V gene, CDR1 is MNHEY and CDR2 is SMNVEV (reference sequence). Germline trimming cut 6 bases from V and 10 bases from J; bases unmatched to any gene: 4. For the CDR3, the DNA is TGTGCCAGCAGGTTGGACAGGGGATCACCCCTCCACTTT. It encodes CASRLDRGSPLHF.

The rearrangement uses TRBV11-2 and TRBJ2-3; the match to TRBD2 covers 15 bases. Per the germline V gene, CDR1 is SGHAT and CDR2 is FQNNGV. V dropped 5 bases and J dropped 3; count of bases not matched to a gene: 9. There are 18 residues in the CDR3. The CDR3 reads CASSTRTSGGARTDTQYF. Written as DNA, the CDR3 is TGTGCCAGCAGCACCCGGACTAGCGGGGGGGCCCGGACAGATACGCAGTATTTT. Drawing the rest from reference TRBV11-2 and TRBJ2-3, the complete variable domain is EAGVAQSPRYKIIEKRQSVAFWCNPISGHATLYWYQQILGQGPKLLIQFQNNGVVDDSQLPKDRFSAERLKGVDSTLKIQPAKLEDSAVYLCASSTRTSGGARTDTQYFGPGTRLTVL.

The chain combines TRBV30 with TRBJ1-2, with D possibly being TRBD1 (5 bases). CDR1 and CDR2 (germline): GTSNPN, SVGIG (reference sequence). The CDR3 loop spans 15 amino acids. V lost 2 bases and J lost 4, with 17 bases in between. In nucleotides, the CDR3 is TGTGCCTGGAGTATTGGGTTCGGAGGGGCCTATGGCTACACCTTC. As protein: CAWSIGFGGAYGYTF.

The rearrangement links TRBV19 to TRBJ2-2; no clear D. The CDR3 has 16 amino acids. The germline V gene encodes CDR1 LNHDA and CDR2 SQIVND (reference sequence). V was shortened by 7 bases and J by 0 bases, with 15 bases between the two germline ends. The CDR3 DNA reads TGTGCCAGTACCTCGACACCGAATTCGAACACCGGGGAGCTGTTTTTT. This translates into CASTSTPNSNTGELFF.

The rearrangement links TRBV7-2 to TRBJ1-1, with D unresolved. Germline values: CDR1 SGHTA, CDR2 FQGNSA. The CDR3 is 13 amino acids. Trimming shortened V by 5 bases and J by 9 bases, and 16 bases separated the two germline ends. CDR3 protein: CASSAPAVAKAFF. In DNA, the CDR3 is TGTGCCAGCAGCGCGCCAGCGGTCGCGAAAGCTTTCTTT.

The chain recombines TRBV4-3 with TRBJ2-2, with TRBD1 identical over 9 bases. Germline values: CDR1 LGHNA, CDR2 YSLEER. After removal of 0 bases from V and 6 bases from J, the junction contained 5 bases not matched to a gene. The CDR3 sequence is 16 residues long. CDR3 region: CASSQEQGAIPGELFF. CDR3 DNA sequence: TGCGCCAGCAGCCAAGAACAGGGGGCTATCCCCGGGGAGCTGTTTTTT.

The V and J genes are TRBV5-5 and TRBJ1-3; 9 bases align to TRBD1. Germline values: CDR1 SGHKS, CDR2 YYEKEE (reference sequence). The CDR3 is 16 amino acids. The ends lost 3 bases at V and 5 bases at J; junction bases unmatched: 9. The CDR3 region has the DNA TGTGCCAGCAGCTCTATCTCCGGGACAGGGAGAAACACCATATATTTT. Encoded protein: CASSSISGTGRNTIYF.

V gene TRBV13 combines with J gene TRBJ1-2; TRBD1 aligns across 11 bases. Trimming cost V 4 bases and J 3 bases; bases outside gene matches: 7. CDR3 length: 16 amino acids. The germline gives CDR1 PRHDT, CDR2 FYEKMQ (reference sequence). The CDR3 nucleotides read TGTGCCAGCAGCTCCCTAAGGACAGGGGGCGACTATGGCTACACCTTC. Translating gives CASSSLRTGGDYGYTF.

This chain connects TRBV5-4 to TRBJ2-7, with 7 bases fitting TRBD1. The CDR3 spans 16 residues. Germline lookup yields CDR1 SGHNT and CDR2 YYREEE (reference sequence). V shed 0 bases, J shed 0 bases, and the junction held 6 bases outside the gene matches. The CDR3 coding sequence is TGTGCCAGCAGCTTGGGAGGGACAGCAATCTCCTACGAGCAGTACTTC. It yields the protein CASSLGGTAISYEQYF.

This chain connects TRBV3-1 (or the pseudogene TRBV3-2) to TRBJ2-1; 10 bases are shared with TRBD2. CDR3 length equals 16 residues. V was pared by 2 bases and J by 0 bases, with 1 base of the junction left unmatched. Germline V gene sequence: CDR1 LGHDT, CDR2 YNNKEL (reference sequence). CDR3 DNA: TGTGCCAGCAGCCAAACTAGCGGGGCCTCCTACAATGAGCAGTTCTTC. This translates into CASSQTSGASYNEQFF.

This clone was seen only once. The chain uses TRBV19 and TRBJ1-4, with a weak D call TRBD1 (6 bases). The CDR3 has 14 amino acids. Trimming removed 4 bases from V and 3 bases from J, with 9 bases in between. Germline V gives CDR1 LNHDA, CDR2 SQIVND (reference sequence). The DNA for the CDR3 is TGTGCCAGTAGTAGTCAGGGGCCTAATGAAAAACTGTTTTTT. Translation gives CASSSQGPNEKLFF.

The chain uses TRBV5-1 and TRBJ1-5, with D maybe TRBD1 (6 bases). This CDR3 is 15 amino acids long. V gave up 0 bases and J gave up 6 bases, with 13 bases separating them. CDR1 is SGHRS and CDR2 is YFSETQ in the germline V gene. The CDR3, as DNA: TGCGCCAGCAGCTTGGCAGGGGACCGGAGTCAGCCCCAGCATTTT. Its translation is CASSLAGDRSQPQHF.

V gene TRBV4-1 combines with J gene TRBJ1-3; no reliable D call. Trimming removed 1 base from V and 0 bases from J, with 7 bases in between. The CDR3 totals 15 residues. The germline V gene has CDR1 MGHRA and CDR2 YSYEKL. The CDR3 sequence: CASSQGEPSGNTIYF. CDR3 coding DNA: TGCGCCAGCAGCCAAGGAGAGCCCTCTGGAAACACCATATATTTT.

In nucleotides, the CDR3 is TGTGCCAGCTCACCAGGACAGGGGATCGGCTACACCTTC. This gives the protein CASSPGQGIGYTF. The chain employs TRBV18 and TRBJ1-2; 9 positions match TRBD1. Trimming took 2 bases from V and 8 from J; bases not matched to a gene: 3. From germline, CDR1 is KGHSH and CDR2 LQKENI. The CDR3 covers 13 residues.

The chain has TRBV21-1 and TRBJ1-1. TRBV21-1 is an annotated pseudogene. There are 15 residues in the CDR3. The CDR3 nucleotides are TGTGCCAGCAGCAATACTAGGGATTTGAACACTGAAGCTTTCTTT. Protein sequence: CASSNTRDLNTEAFF.

The genes are TRBV5-1 and TRBJ1-4, with TRBD1 matching over 8 bases. V was pared by 6 bases and J by 7 bases, with 8 bases of the junction left unmatched. Germline CDR1 SGHRS, CDR2 YFSETQ. CDR3 length equals 14 residues. The CDR3 sequence: CASTITGGGEKLFF. The CDR3 bases are TGCGCCAGCACCATTACAGGGGGAGGTGAAAAACTGTTTTTT.

V usage is TRBV19 and J usage is TRBJ1-1; D might be TRBD1 (6 bases). The V gene's germline CDR1 is LNHDA and CDR2 SQIVND (reference sequence). V lost 5 bases to trimming and J lost 7 bases, with 14 bases between them. This CDR3 spans 13 amino acids. Written as DNA, the CDR3 is TGTGCCAGTAGTGACCTACAGGGTAGTGAAGCTTTCTTT. Protein: CASSDLQGSEAFF.

The chain links TRBV19 to TRBJ2-2, with D possibly matching TRBD1 (6 bases). Germline CDR1 is LNHDA and CDR2 is SQIVND (reference sequence). CDR3 size: 13 residues. Trimming stripped 1 base from V and 8 bases from J, with 8 bases between. The CDR3 nucleotides read TGTGCCAGTAGTATAGCAGGGGCGGGGGAGCTGTTTTTT. It is translated as CASSIAGAGELFF.

This chain's CDR3 is CASSQVTQITEAFF. DNA of the CDR3: TGTGCCAGCAGCCAAGTTACCCAGATCACTGAAGCTTTCTTT. The chain uses TRBV4-2 and TRBJ1-1; no reliable D call. Germline assignment: CDR1 LGHNA and CDR2 YNFKEQ. V lost 1 base to trimming and J lost 4 bases, with 10 bases between them. This CDR3 is built from 14 residues.

Points on this clone: Germline is not matched at one junction end, which may reflect a read error. V is TRBV2 and J is TRBJ2-7; D is perhaps TRBD2 (7 bases). This CDR3 comprises 15 residues. In germline, CDR1 is SNHLY, CDR2 FYNNEI. The CDR3 sequence: CACSVSGGLSYEQYF. The DNA of the CDR3 is TGTGCCTGCAGTGTATCGGGGGGCCTCTCCTACGAGCAGTACTTC.

The CDR3 reads CASRYLRGTEAFF. The CDR3 coding sequence is TGTGCCAGCAGGTACCTTAGAGGCACTGAAGCTTTCTTT. The V gene is TRBV28, the J gene TRBJ1-1; no firm D call. Germline V gene lookup returns CDR1 MDHEN and CDR2 SYDVKM. V was pared by 6 bases and J by 4 bases, with 12 bases between. The CDR3 spans 13 residues.

The rearrangement joins TRBV19 to TRBJ2-7, with D possibly TRBD1 on 5 matching bases. The CDR3 contains 17 residues. Germline V CDR1 and CDR2: LNHDA, SQIVND (reference sequence). V was shortened by 5 bases and J by 5 bases, with 25 bases between the two germline ends. The CDR3 reads CASSPLRTSSMVNEQYF. In DNA form, the CDR3 reads TGTGCCAGTAGTCCCTTACGGACATCGTCTATGGTGAACGAGCAGTACTTC.

J is TRBJ2-7 and V is TRBV2; 7 positions agree with TRBD1. CDR1 is SNHLY and CDR2 is FYNNEI in the germline V gene. Trimming took 5 bases from V and 1 from J; bases not matched to a gene: 8. This CDR3 contains 15 residues. The CDR3 nucleotides are TGTGCCAGCAGTCGAAACAGGGGTGAGTCCTACGAGCAGTACTTC. This gives the protein CASSRNRGESYEQYF. Variable domain in full (rest from reference TRBV2 and TRBJ2-7): EPEVTQTPSHQVTQMGQEVILRCVPISNHLYFYWYRQILGQKVEFLVSFYNNEISEKSEIFDDQFSVERPDGSNFTLKIRSTKLEDSAMYFCASSRNRGESYEQYFGPGTRLTVT.

This chain links TRBV6-1 with TRBJ2-2, with no clear D. V was shortened by 3 bases and J by 4 bases, with 3 bases between the two germline ends. The germline gives CDR1 MNHNS, CDR2 SASEGT. CDR3 size: 12 residues. CDR3: CASSDGTGELFF. The CDR3, as DNA: TGTGCCAGCAGTGACGGCACCGGGGAGCTGTTTTTT.

CDR3 in amino acids: CASSEIGEGNTEAFF. The CDR3 DNA is TGTGCCAGCAGTGAAATTGGGGAGGGGAACACTGAAGCTTTCTTT. This chain links TRBV6-1 with TRBJ1-1; D is unclear. CDR1 and CDR2 (germline): MNHNS, SASEGT. The CDR3 sequence is 15 residues long. With 2 bases removed from V and 1 base from J, the gap between germline ends came to 11 bases.

The chain recombines TRBV7-9 with TRBJ2-2; D is unclear. With 5 bases removed from V and 3 bases from J, the gap between germline ends came to 13 bases. The CDR3 length is 15 residues. From germline, CDR1 is SEHNR and CDR2 FQNEAQ (reference sequence). The CDR3 here is CASSPSGWYTGELFF. The CDR3 region has the DNA TGTGCCAGCAGCCCGTCCGGGTGGTACACCGGGGAGCTGTTTTTT.

The genes are TRBV28 and TRBJ1-5; D not resolved. V shed 5 bases and J shed 2 bases, with 10 bases lying between them. Germline assignment: CDR1 MDHEN and CDR2 SYDVKM. CDR3 length: 14 residues. Here the CDR3 DNA reads TGTGCCAGCAGTCTTCCCTATGGCAATCAGCCCCAGCATTTT. Its protein is CASSLPYGNQPQHF.

The chain is built from TRBV6-2 or TRBV6-3 and TRBJ1-5, with 10 bases fitting TRBD1. The J segment lost 2 bases and the V segment lost 6 bases, leaving 7 bases of the junction unmatched. CDR1 MNHEY and CDR2 SVGEGT come from the germline V gene. The CDR3 totals 16 residues. The CDR3 DNA is TGTGCCAGCAGCCGGGCCGGGACAGGGGGCAATCAGCCCCAGCATTTT. Amino acids: CASSRAGTGGNQPQHF.